These 13 T cell receptor beta chains originate from one sample sequenced in a study of early T cells in non-severe SARS-CoV-2 infection. MiXCR was run by TCRdb on the 5' RACE reads, yielding one entry per CDR3 protein. The data show tens of thousands of distinct CDR3 sequences, 3.5% to 5% seen once. The sample comprised whole blood. The receptors derive from an adult who was a healthcare worker with PCR-confirmed SARS-CoV-2 infection or an uninfected control (not recorded which).

The chain recombines TRBV5-6 with TRBJ2-3, with 10 bases identical to TRBD2. The CDR3 covers 16 residues. V was clipped by 6 bases and J by 0 bases; unmatched bases: 7. Germline lookup yields CDR1 SGHDT and CDR2 YYEEEE. The CDR3 DNA reads TGTGCCAGCACTCCGGGACTAGCGAGTAGCACAGATACGCAGTATTTT. This codes for CASTPGLASSTDTQYF. Variable domain in full (rest from reference TRBV5-6 and TRBJ2-3): DAGVTQSPTHLIKTRGQQVTLRCSPKSGHDTVSWYQQALGQGPQFIFQYYEEEERQRGNFPDRFSGHQFPNYSSELNVNALLLGDSALYLCASTPGLASSTDTQYFGPGTRLTVL.

Only a few counts were recorded for this clonotype. The genes are TRBV30 and TRBJ2-7, with no clear D. V lost 2 bases to trimming and J lost 1 base, with 9 bases between them. The CDR3 is 13 residues long. Per the germline V gene, CDR1 is GTSNPN and CDR2 is SVGIG (reference sequence). The DNA for the CDR3 is TGTGCCTGGAGTAACGGGTATTCCTACGAGCAGTACTTC. Its translation is CAWSNGYSYEQYF.

This clonotype was counted only a few times. The chain uses TRBV7-6 and TRBJ1-1; D remains ambiguous. Deletions cut 8 bases from V and 3 bases from J, with 16 bases between. Germline V lookup: CDR1 SGHVS, CDR2 FNYEAQ. This CDR3 spans 14 amino acids. The CDR3 loop is CASSPSAAYTEAFF. For the CDR3, the DNA is TGTGCCAGCTCCCCCTCGGCGGCCTACACTGAAGCTTTCTTT.

This clonotype appeared many times. The V gene is TRBV11-2, the J gene TRBJ2-1; a weak D match, TRBD2 (6 bases). Per germline, CDR1 SGHAT and CDR2 FQNNGV. With 3 bases removed from V and 3 bases from J, the gap between germline ends came to 15 bases. This CDR3 contains 16 residues. The chain's CDR3 is CASSFRRGGLYNEQFF. DNA of the CDR3: TGTGCCAGCAGCTTTAGGAGGGGCGGGCTCTACAATGAGCAGTTCTTC.

As for this clonotype: Just one base apart from a much larger clone, this may be a read error. The chain employs TRBV7-2 and TRBJ1-3, with D hard to call. The germline V gene encodes CDR1 SGHTA and CDR2 FQGNSA. CDR3 length: 12 amino acids. CDR3 loop: CAGSPYGNTIYF. The CDR3 region has the DNA TGTGCCGGCAGCCCTTATGGAAACACCATATATTTT.

This clonotype was seen many times. The chain has TRBV7-6 and TRBJ2-7, with D possibly called TRBD1 or TRBD2 (5 bases each). Germline V CDR1 and CDR2: SGHVS, FNYEAQ. The V end lost 3 bases, the J end lost 7 bases, and 16 bases lay between the germline ends. The CDR3 has 14 amino acids. DNA for the CDR3: TGTGCCAGCAGCTTCGATCGGGGCCTGGGGGAGCAGTACTTC. As protein: CASSFDRGLGEQYF.

At least ten counts were recorded for this clonotype. The V and J genes are TRBV12-3 or TRBV12-4 and TRBJ2-7; maybe TRBD2 (6 bases). This CDR3 has 13 residues. V was clipped by 3 bases and J by 2 bases, with 8 bases between them. CDR3: CASSLTSPYEQYF. CDR3 coding DNA: TGTGCCAGCAGTTTGACTAGTCCCTACGAGCAGTACTTC.

This clonotype was picked up a small number of times. The chain combines TRBV7-2 with TRBJ2-7; 10 bases map to TRBD2. This CDR3 is built from 14 residues. CDR1 is SGHTA and CDR2 is FQGNSA in the germline V gene. J lost 3 bases, V lost 3 bases, and 2 bases had no gene match. The CDR3 nucleotides are TGTGCCAGCAGCTTGCAGCGGGGGGGCTACGAGCAGTACTTC. This sequence encodes CASSLQRGGYEQYF.

This clonotype was seen a handful of times. This sequence joins TRBV2 and TRBJ2-7; tentative D call: TRBD1 (6 bases). The CDR3 is 13 amino acids. V was trimmed by 6 bases and J by 3 bases, leaving 12 bases between them. Germline lookup yields CDR1 SNHLY and CDR2 FYNNEI. In nucleotides, the CDR3 is TGTGCCAGCAGGAAGGGGGTATTCTACGAGCAGTACTTC. Protein: CASRKGVFYEQYF.

The chain joins TRBV4-3 to TRBJ1-4; TRBD1 might be the D (5 bases). V shed 1 base and J shed 4 bases, with 16 bases lying between them. The CDR3 runs to 17 residues. From germline, CDR1 is LGHNA and CDR2 YSLEER. Written as DNA, the CDR3 is TGCGCCAGCAGCCAAGGTCCTCCCAGGGCCTTTAATGAAAAACTGTTTTTT. Translating it yields CASSQGPPRAFNEKLFF.

This clonotype appeared many times. The rearrangement links TRBV7-9 to TRBJ1-1; D is uncertain. The V end lost 5 bases, the J end lost 5 bases, and 12 bases lay between the germline ends. In germline, CDR1 is SEHNR, CDR2 FQNEAQ (reference sequence). This CDR3 is 13 amino acids long. The CDR3 is CASSLSGGTEAFF. CDR3 in DNA: TGTGCCAGCAGCCTTAGCGGAGGGACTGAAGCTTTCTTT.

This clonotype was seen at least ten times. J is TRBJ2-7 and V is TRBV13; possible D gene TRBD2, 6 bases. CDR1 PRHDT and CDR2 FYEKMQ come from the germline V gene (reference sequence). The CDR3 covers 13 residues. Between the trimmed V and J ends, which lost 1 base and 6 bases, there was a span of 10 bases. The chain's CDR3 is CASSLAGRSEQYF. The CDR3, as DNA: TGTGCCAGCAGCTTAGCGGGGAGGTCCGAGCAGTACTTC.

This clonotype was counted many times. CDR3 region: CASSLGQYRNQPQHF. CDR3 in DNA: TGTGCCAGCAGCTTAGGACAGTATCGCAATCAGCCCCAGCATTTT. This chain joins TRBV7-9 and TRBJ1-5; D may be TRBD1 (5 bases). V was clipped by 1 base and J by 2 bases, with 9 bases between them. The CDR3 is 15 amino acids. Per the germline V gene, CDR1 is SEHNR and CDR2 is FQNEAQ (reference sequence). The variable domain in full, completed from reference TRBV7-9 and TRBJ1-5, reads DTGVSQNPRHKITKRGQNVTFRCDPISEHNRLYWYRQTLGQGPEFLTYFQNEAQLEKSRLLSDRFSAERPKGSFSTLEIQRTEQGDSAMYLCASSLGQYRNQPQHFGDGTRLSIL.